The sequence of this TCR beta chain was determined in a study of T cell changes during pregnancy in multiple sclerosis. This CDR3 has 13 amino acids. The J segment lost 6 bases and the V segment lost 6 bases, leaving 6 bases of the junction unmatched. Germline CDR1 and CDR2: SGHNT and YYREEE (reference sequence). The table came from immunoSEQ multiplex PCR; TCRdb's copy has only in-frame clones and leaves some out. The table shows around 100,000 clones, with roughly 92% occurring only once. Specimen: peripheral blood, collected after pregnancy. The source of this sequence is a female donor with multiple sclerosis, enrolled in a pregnancy study. The V and J genes are TRBV5-4 and TRBJ2-3, with 8 nucleotides matching TRBD2. The chain's CDR3 is CASTWASGDTQYF. The CDR3 DNA reads as TGTGCCAGCACCTGGGCTAGCGGGGATACGCAGTATTTT.